These 22 T cell receptor beta chains came from one sample sequenced in a study of T-cell memory formation after mild COVID-19 (dated by TCRdb to about 2021). Preparation of the library involved 5' RACE. The run used an Illumina NovaSeq 6000. TCRdb reprocessed the public reads (quality trimming at Q25 with fastp, clone calling with MiXCR) and kept in-frame beta chains. Identical CDR3 proteins give one entry, which carries the most common genes and DNA. The sample table shows fewer than 650,000 distinct CDR3 sequences, and around a sixth are seen once. The ten largest clones capture 8.1% of the sample. The sequencing sample was made of PBMCs or a T cell subset sorted from them (not recorded which). The receptor set was obtained from an adult woman who had mild COVID-19 (a few samples of this study predate the infection). The sample titles of this study are shuffled in the database, so cell type and time point are left out; the donor was told from shared clones.

The gene calls are TRBV5-1 and TRBJ1-2; the match to TRBD1 covers 8 bases. The junction had 5 bases not matched to a gene; V was cut back by 1 base and J by 3 bases. The CDR3 is 15 amino acids. Germline lookup yields CDR1 SGHRS and CDR2 YFSETQ. DNA for the CDR3: TGCGCCAGCAGCTTGCCAGGGGGCCGCGACTATGGCTACACCTTC. Translating it yields CASSLPGGRDYGYTF.

This sequence joins TRBV19 and TRBJ2-3; D perhaps matches TRBD2 (6 bases). The CDR3 has 14 residues. The V end was cut by 7 bases, the J end by 0 bases, with 11 bases between. Germline loops: CDR1 LNHDA, CDR2 SQIVND (reference sequence). The CDR3 nucleotides read TGTGCCAGTAACGGGGGAGCTAGCACAGATACGCAGTATTTT. The encoded protein is CASNGGASTDTQYF. Full variable domain (missing parts from reference TRBV19 and TRBJ2-3): DGGITQSPKYLFRKEGQNVTLSCEQNLNHDAMYWYRQDPGQGLRLIYYSQIVNDFQKGDIAEGYSVSREKKESFPLTVTSAQKNPTAFYLCASNGGASTDTQYFGPGTRLTVL.

This clonotype was seen more than once but under ten times. The gene calls are TRBV12-3 or TRBV12-4 and TRBJ1-4; tentative D call: TRBD1 (5 bases). The CDR3 covers 13 residues. Trimming removed 7 bases at V and 5 bases at J, with 11 bases between. CDR3: CASTPGENEKLFF. DNA for the CDR3: TGTGCCAGCACCCCGGGGGAGAATGAAAAACTGTTTTTT.

This rearrangement joins TRBV2 to TRBJ2-7; no reliable D call. The germline CDR1 and CDR2 sequences are SNHLY and FYNNEI. Trimming shortened V by 7 bases and J by 4 bases, and 11 bases separated the two germline ends. The CDR3 is made up of 12 amino acids. The CDR3 reads CASNGNGYEQYF. Written as DNA, the CDR3 is TGTGCCAGCAACGGCAACGGATACGAGCAGTACTTC. The variable domain in full, completed from reference TRBV2 and TRBJ2-7, reads EPEVTQTPSHQVTQMGQEVILRCVPISNHLYFYWYRQILGQKVEFLVSFYNNEISEKSEIFDDQFSVERPDGSNFTLKIRSTKLEDSAMYFCASNGNGYEQYFGPGTRLTVT.

This rearrangement joins TRBV19 to TRBJ2-7; D is possibly TRBD1 or TRBD2 (6 bases each). CDR1 and CDR2 from the germline V gene are LNHDA and SQIVND (reference sequence). Deletions cut 7 bases from V and 9 bases from J, with 22 bases between. The CDR3 contains 14 residues. This CDR3 is CASTAGTGGQAQYF. The CDR3 region has the DNA TGTGCCAGTACTGCTGGGACCGGGGGACAAGCGCAGTACTTC.

This clonotype was observed a handful of times. The J gene is TRBJ2-1, the V gene TRBV7-9; the match to TRBD2 covers 11 bases. Looked up from germline, CDR1 is SEHNR and CDR2 is FQNEAQ (reference sequence). This CDR3 has 18 amino acids. The V gene end was trimmed by 2 bases and the J gene end by 5 bases; junction bases not matched to a gene: 11. The CDR3 DNA reads TGTGCCAGCAGCTTAAATGGACTAGCGGGCAGCGGAAACAATGAGCAGTTCTTC. This sequence encodes CASSLNGLAGSGNNEQFF.

The chain links TRBV20-1 to TRBJ1-2, with D hard to call. CDR3 length equals 8 residues. Germline CDR1 is DFQATT and CDR2 is SNEGSKA (reference sequence). V was cut by 3 bases and J by 14 bases, with 7 bases left in between. The DNA of the CDR3 is TGCAGTGCTAGCGGGTCAACCTTC. It encodes CSASGSTF.

This clonotype turned up a few times. This chain uses TRBV7-8 with TRBJ2-7; tentatively, D is TRBD2 (5 bases). The CDR3 contains 14 residues. The V end lost 3 bases, the J end lost 3 bases, and 12 bases lay between the germline ends. Germline CDR1 reads SGHVS; CDR2 reads FQNEAQ. The CDR3 bases are TGTGCCAGCAGCTTGCTGAGCGGATTCTACGAGCAGTACTTC. This sequence encodes CASSLLSGFYEQYF.

This clonotype appeared a few times. The rearrangement links TRBV10-3 to TRBJ1-5; the match to TRBD1 covers 8 bases. The V gene end was trimmed by 6 bases and the J gene end by 4 bases; junction bases not matched to a gene: 2. This CDR3 region has 13 residues. Germline V gene data show CDR1 as ENHRY and CDR2 as SYGVKD. Here the CDR3 reads CAISGDRNQPQHF. CDR3 DNA sequence: TGTGCCATCAGCGGGGACAGGAATCAGCCCCAGCATTTT.

The sample holds one count of this clonotype. The chain employs TRBV7-2 and TRBJ1-2, with 8 bases lining up with TRBD1. Germline CDR1 SGHTA, CDR2 FQGNSA. This CDR3 has 17 amino acids. V lost 5 bases to trimming and J lost 3 bases; unmatched junction nucleotides: 14. The CDR3 sequence is CASSLRTGLGIDYGYTF. In DNA form, the CDR3 reads TGTGCCAGCAGCCTCAGGACAGGGCTAGGGATAGACTATGGCTACACCTTC. Full variable domain (rest looked up from reference TRBV7-2 and TRBJ1-2): GAGVSQSPSNKVTEKGKDVELRCDPISGHTALYWYRQSLGQGLEFLIYFQGNSAPDKSGLPSDRFSAERTGGSVSTLTIQRTQQEDSAVYLCASSLRTGLGIDYGYTFGSGTRLTVV.

The chain combines TRBV6-6 with TRBJ2-2; the match to TRBD2 covers 10 bases. The germline gives CDR1 MNHNY, CDR2 SVGAGI (reference sequence). The CDR3 spans 16 residues. After removal of 8 bases from V and 0 bases from J, the junction contained 6 bases not matched to a gene. CDR3 nucleotide sequence: TGTGCCAGCGATTCTAGCGGGGGCCCGAACACCGGGGAGCTGTTTTTT. It is translated as CASDSSGGPNTGELFF.

The rearrangement uses TRBV7-3 and TRBJ2-1, with unresolved D. V dropped 1 base and J dropped 1 base, with 8 bases sitting between them. Germline V gene lookup returns CDR1 SGHTA and CDR2 FQGTGA. The CDR3 has 15 amino acids. In DNA, the CDR3 is TGTGCCAGCAGCTTAATTCTGGCGTCCTACAATGAGCAGTTCTTC. It yields the protein CASSLILASYNEQFF.

The chain is built from TRBV5-5 and TRBJ1-2, with D hard to call. Trimming removed 2 bases at V and 9 bases at J, with 8 bases between. Germline-derived CDR1 and CDR2 are SGHKS and YYEKEE (reference sequence). CDR3 length equals 11 residues. The CDR3 region is CASSFPGSYTF. In DNA form, the CDR3 reads TGTGCCAGCAGCTTCCCGGGGAGCTACACCTTC.

The gene calls are TRBV5-1 and TRBJ2-1, with TRBD2 matching 11 bases. The CDR3 is made up of 16 amino acids. Germline-derived CDR1 and CDR2 are SGHRS and YFSETQ. With V trimmed by 4 bases and J by 3 bases, 6 bases remained unmatched. The CDR3 DNA follows: TGCGCCAGCAGCCCTGGACTAGCGGGCCTCTACAATGAGCAGTTCTTC. Translated: CASSPGLAGLYNEQFF.

The CDR3 spells CSVKGLGGLETQYF. CDR3 bases: TGCAGCGTGAAGGGACTCGGCGGGTTGGAGACCCAGTACTTC. This chain joins TRBV29-1 and TRBJ2-5, with D possibly being TRBD2 (6 bases). Per germline, CDR1 SQVTM and CDR2 ANQGSEA. V was clipped by 6 bases and J by 5 bases, with 19 bases between them. The CDR3 loop spans 14 amino acids.

In its sample, this clonotype was seen a few times. DNA for the CDR3: TGTGCCAGCAGTTACAGGAAGACAGATACGCAGTATTTT. It codes for CASSYRKTDTQYF. The chain is built from TRBV6-5 and TRBJ2-3; D gene unclear. CDR1 is MNHEY, CDR2 SVGAGI, per germline. V was cut by 2 bases and J by 3 bases, with 6 bases left in between. The CDR3 has 13 residues.

This clonotype was detected a few times. V gene TRBV9 combines with J gene TRBJ1-2; D might be TRBD1 (6 bases). The CDR3 has 15 amino acids. Germline CDR1 is SGDLS and CDR2 is YYNGEE. V was shortened by 0 bases and J by 4 bases, with 13 bases between the two germline ends. The CDR3 protein is CASSVGVGGSYGYTF. DNA of the CDR3: TGTGCCAGCAGCGTAGGGGTGGGGGGCAGCTATGGCTACACCTTC.

V gene TRBV5-1 combines with J gene TRBJ2-7; 14 positions agree with TRBD2. Germline CDR1 SGHRS, CDR2 YFSETQ. V shed 4 bases and J 3 bases; nucleotides not matched to a gene: 6. The CDR3 covers 16 residues. The DNA for the CDR3 is TGCGCCAGCAGCCAGGGACTAGCGGGAGTCGTCTACGAGCAGTACTTC. The encoded protein is CASSQGLAGVVYEQYF.

In its sample, this clonotype was seen a few times. J is TRBJ2-1 and V is TRBV7-6; TRBD1 matches 9 bases. The CDR3 runs 17 residues. Germline-derived CDR1 and CDR2 are SGHVS and FNYEAQ. With 5 bases clipped from V and 6 bases from J, the junction kept 14 bases outside the gene matches. This chain's CDR3 is CASSTRLGTGYSNEQFF. Written as DNA, the CDR3 is TGTGCCAGCAGCACCCGCCTCGGGACAGGGTATTCCAATGAGCAGTTCTTC.

The rearrangement uses TRBV10-3 and TRBJ1-1; no clear D. The CDR3 length is 15 residues. Trimming took off 3 bases at V and 4 bases at J, with 15 bases between the two ends. Germline V gene data show CDR1 as ENHRY and CDR2 as SYGVKD. The CDR3 DNA sequence: TGTGCCATCAGTGACCCGGGGAGGGTAGGCACTGAAGCTTTCTTT. Translating gives CAISDPGRVGTEAFF.

A few counts support this clonotype. The genes are TRBV4-2 and TRBJ2-7; 7 nucleotides match TRBD2. V was pared by 0 bases and J by 0 bases, with 5 bases of the junction left unmatched. The CDR3 totals 16 residues. CDR1 is LGHNA, CDR2 YNFKEQ, per germline. The chain's CDR3 is CASSQDPGGSSYEQYF. CDR3 in DNA: TGTGCCAGCAGCCAAGATCCCGGCGGGAGCTCCTACGAGCAGTACTTC.

A few counts support this clonotype. The chain joins TRBV20-1 to TRBJ2-7; 9 bases line up with TRBD1. This CDR3 is 12 amino acids long. In germline, CDR1 is DFQATT, CDR2 SNEGSKA (reference sequence). V lost 6 bases to trimming and J lost 9 bases; unmatched junction nucleotides: 9. The CDR3 protein is CSAQGQGLRQYF. The CDR3 DNA sequence: TGCAGTGCCCAGGGACAGGGCTTACGGCAGTACTTC.